This T cell receptor (beta chain) was recorded in a study of cytotoxic CD8 clonotypes in ibrutinib-treated CLL. The CDR3 length is 13 residues. Germline-derived CDR1 and CDR2 are SNHLY and FYNNEI. The V end was cut by 8 bases, the J end by 5 bases, with 12 bases between. Sequencing used immunoSEQ multiplex PCR; TCRdb keeps in-frame clones, though not all of them. Among some 200,000 clones listed, 79% were seen once. The sequence was obtained from a human donor with chronic lymphocytic leukemia. The chain employs TRBV2 and TRBJ1-4; no definite D call. The sample in question was PBMCs, obtained after 12 months of ibrutinib treatment. CDR3: CASDKELNEKLFF. The CDR3 DNA reads TGTGCCAGCGATAAGGAGCTAAATGAAAAACTGTTTTTT.